This is a list of T cell receptor beta chains from one sample in a study of cytomegalovirus exposure and HLA in healthy donors. Repertoires were generated with immunoSEQ multiplex PCR, while TCRdb's copy carries only in-frame clones and drops some. The table shows tens of thousands of clones, with around 72% occurring only once. Sequenced input: PBMCs. The source of these receptors is a woman under 40 in good health and CMV-seronegative. CDR3s include the opening cysteine and the closing phenylalanine or tryptophan. Each record gives: D gene, J gene, clone size, V gene, CDR3 length, CDR3 DNA, CDR3 protein. The D gene is left open where the match is weak. Some rows have no size entry. The others give once, few or many, or a class for an expanded clone.

TRBD2,TRBJ2-1,NA,TRBV6-7,16,TGTGCCAGCAGTTACTCGAGTCCGGGGGGTAACAATGAGCAGTTCTTC,CASSYSSPGGNNEQFF
NA,TRBJ1-1,NA,TRBV28,14,TGTGCCAGCGCCACAGGAGTAGAGAGGACTGAAGCTTTCTTT,CASATGVERTEAFF
NA,TRBJ1-5,NA,TRBV28,12,TGTGCCAGCAGAGGACTCAATCAGCCCCAGCATTTT,CASRGLNQPQHF
NA,TRBJ2-7,NA,TRBV2,17,TGTGCCAGCAGTACCCCATCTAGTACAGGGTTCCCTTACGAGCAGTACTTC,CASSTPSSTGFPYEQYF
TRBD1,TRBJ2-7,once,TRBV6-1,14,TGTGCCAGCAGTGTTCGCGGGACAGGGTACGAGCAGTACTTC,CASSVRGTGYEQYF
NA,TRBJ2-5,once,TRBV6-1,14,TGTGCCAGCACCCTCACTTGGGCCCAAGAGACCCAGTACTTC,CASTLTWAQETQYF
TRBD1,TRBJ1-4,NA,TRBV29-1,15,TGCAGCGTTCAGAAAGGGACAGGCGTAAATGAAAAACTGTTTTTT,CSVQKGTGVNEKLFF
NA,TRBJ1-5,few,TRBV19,14,TGTGCCAGTAGTCCGCGATATAGCAATCAGCCCCAGCATTTT,CASSPRYSNQPQHF
NA,TRBJ1-2,NA,TRBV28,12,TGTGCCAGCAGTGGACAGTACTATGGCTACACCTTC,CASSGQYYGYTF
NA,TRBJ1-4,few,TRBV29-1,14,TGCAGCGTTGGGGACACTGCAACTAATGAAAAACTGTTTTTT,CSVGDTATNEKLFF
TRBD1,TRBJ1-2,NA,TRBV30,13,TGTGCCTTGCATAGAGGCAGGGGGTATGGCTACACCTTC,CALHRGRGYGYTF
NA,TRBJ1-4,NA,TRBV28,14,TGTGCCAGCAGTTTAACGGCAACTAATGAAAAACTGTTTTTT,CASSLTATNEKLFF
NA,TRBJ2-7,NA,TRBV5-1,13,TGCGCCAGCAGCTCAGACGGGGTTTACGAGCAGTACTTC,CASSSDGVYEQYF
NA,TRBJ2-3,once,TRBV28,14,TGTGCCAGCGCAGGAGGTGGAAACACAGATACGCAGTATTTT,CASAGGGNTDTQYF
TRBD2,TRBJ2-2,NA,TRBV10-3,15,TGTGCCATCAGTGCTAGCGGGCCCAGGTTGGGGGAGCTGTTTTTT,CAISASGPRLGELFF
TRBD1,TRBJ1-4,once,TRBV18,15,TGTGCCAGCTCCCGCAACCAGGGGGCGGATGAAAAACTGTTTTTT,CASSRNQGADEKLFF
NA,TRBJ1-1,NA,TRBV7-9,13,TGTGCCAGCAGCTGGGCAGTCAACACTGAAGCTTTCTTT,CASSWAVNTEAFF
TRBD1,TRBJ2-5,NA,TRBV7-7,13,TGTGCCAGCAGCTCCAGGGGGAGAGAGACCCAGTACTTC,CASSSRGRETQYF
TRBD2,TRBJ2-3,NA,TRBV4-2,17,TGTGCCAGCAGCCAAGATGTATCAGCGGGGGTCACAGATACGCAGTATTTT,CASSQDVSAGVTDTQYF
NA,TRBJ2-5,NA,TRBV11-2,15,TGTGCCAGCAGCCATTTCTTGATGGGGCCCGAGACCCAGTACTTC,CASSHFLMGPETQYF
NA,TRBJ2-7,NA,TRBV30,15,TGTGCCTGGGCTCTGGGGGCATCGAGCTCCTACGAGCAGTACTTC,CAWALGASSSYEQYF
TRBD1,TRBJ1-2,NA,TRBV29-1,12,TGCAGCGTCTCAGGGGGAGACTATGGCTACACCTTC,CSVSGGDYGYTF
NA,TRBJ1-4,few,TRBV11-2,15,TGTGCCAGCAGCCCGAGTTATACAGCTAATGAAAAACTGTTTTTT,CASSPSYTANEKLFF
TRBD2,TRBJ2-1,NA,TRBV11-2,14,TGTGCCAGCAGCTCCGGACTAGCTTGGGATGAGCAGTTCTTC,CASSSGLAWDEQFF
NA,TRBJ2-7,NA,TRBV29-1,12,TGCAGCGTACAGGTACCCTCCTACGAGCAGTACTTC,CSVQVPSYEQYF
TRBD2,TRBJ2-7,NA,TRBV4-1,16,TGCGCCAGCAGCCAAGAAACTCTAGCGGGGACCTACGAGCAGTACTTC,CASSQETLAGTYEQYF
NA,TRBJ2-5,NA,TRBV19,12,TGTGCCAGTAGTCCCTCCGAGGGGGCCCAGTACTTC,CASSPSEGAQYF
NA,TRBJ2-3,NA,TRBV30,12,TGTGCCTCAGCCGGGGGAGTATATACGCAGTATTTT,CASAGGVYTQYF
TRBD1,TRBJ1-1,NA,TRBV29-1,14,TGCAGCGTTCACCCCCAAAGACAGGGAGCTGAAGCTTTCTTT,CSVHPQRQGAEAFF
NA,TRBJ1-4,NA,TRBV5-3,13,TGTGCCAGAAGCCACACTGACTACGAAAAACTGTTTTTT,CARSHTDYEKLFF
NA,TRBJ2-1,NA,TRBV14,17,TGTGCCAGCAGCCAAGGATGGGGTCAGGGGATCCACAATGAGCAGTTCTTC,CASSQGWGQGIHNEQFF
TRBD1,TRBJ2-6,NA,TRBV2,17,TGTGCCAGCAGGGACAGGGGCGGTGTGAGTGGGGCCAACGTCCTGACTTTC,CASRDRGGVSGANVLTF
NA,TRBJ1-4,few,TRBV28,16,TGTGCCAGCAGCCTTCCCGTCCTGCAGGGTAATGAAAAACTGTTTTTT,CASSLPVLQGNEKLFF
NA,TRBJ2-7,NA,TRBV6-5,13,TGTGCCAGCAGTGACGGTATGAGGCTGGAGCAGTACTTC,CASSDGMRLEQYF
TRBD2,TRBJ2-3,NA,TRBV6-4,16,TGTGCCAGCAGTGACTCGAGTGGGAGGGGTACAGATACGCAGTATTTT,CASSDSSGRGTDTQYF
TRBD1,TRBJ1-2,NA,TRBV5-1,13,TGCGCCAGCAGCCTAGACAGGGGGGATGGCTACACCTTC,CASSLDRGDGYTF
NA,TRBJ1-1,NA,TRBV30,12,TGTGCCTGGAGCCCAGGGGAAGGTGAAGCTTTCTTT,CAWSPGEGEAFF
TRBD1,TRBJ2-5,once,TRBV20-1,11,TGCAGTGCTGGACAGGGCGAGACCCAGTACTTC,CSAGQGETQYF
NA,TRBJ1-1,NA,TRBV7-8,16,TGTGCCAGCAGCTTAGGCAGGACAACTCTGAACACTGAAGCTTTCTTT,CASSLGRTTLNTEAFF
TRBD2,TRBJ2-7,NA,TRBV2,17,TGTGCCAGCAGTGAAGCTGGGACTAGCGGGGGTCTCTACGAGCAGTACTTC,CASSEAGTSGGLYEQYF
NA,TRBJ2-1,few,TRBV18,15,TGTGCCAGCTCACTGACGACAGGATCCTACAATGAGCAGTTCTTC,CASSLTTGSYNEQFF
TRBD1,TRBJ1-2,NA,TRBV18,15,TGTGCCAGCTCACCAACGGGACAGGGGAGTTATGGCTACACCTTC,CASSPTGQGSYGYTF
NA,TRBJ2-7,once,TRBV15,16,TGTGCCACCAAAAGGAGGGGAGATCAAAACTCCTACGAGCAGTACTTC,CATKRRGDQNSYEQYF
TRBD1,TRBJ2-5,few,TRBV5-1,15,TGCGCCAGCAGCCTCGGACAGGTGTTTGGGGAGACCCAGTACTTC,CASSLGQVFGETQYF
NA,TRBJ2-1,NA,TRBV6-1,15,TGTGCCAGCAGAGCCGACAGGATCTCCTACAATGAGCAGTTCTTC,CASRADRISYNEQFF
NA,TRBJ1-6,NA,TRBV4-2,16,TGTGCCAGCAGCCAAGATGGCGCAGCGTATAATTCACCCCTCCACTTT,CASSQDGAAYNSPLHF
NA,TRBJ2-7,NA,TRBV5-4,12,TGTGCCAGCAGCTTGGTGTACTACGAGCAGTACTTC,CASSLVYYEQYF
NA,TRBJ2-7,NA,TRBV4-2,17,TGTGCCAGCAGCCCCCTTGGGGCTGGGGATAGCTCCTACGAGCAGTACTTC,CASSPLGAGDSSYEQYF
NA,TRBJ1-5,NA,TRBV19,15,TGTGCCAGTAGTATCCAGCGTCAGGGAAATCAGCCCCAGCATTTT,CASSIQRQGNQPQHF
NA,TRBJ2-7,NA,TRBV18,13,TGTGCCAGCTCACCAGGGCAGGGGGGCGAGCAGTACTTC,CASSPGQGGEQYF
NA,TRBJ1-2,NA,TRBV7-9,13,TGTGCCAGCAGCACCCGGACAGACTATGGCTACACCTTC,CASSTRTDYGYTF
TRBD1,TRBJ1-4,NA,TRBV19,15,TGTGCCAGTAGCAAGACAGGGGCTCCTGGAGAAAAACTGTTTTTT,CASSKTGAPGEKLFF
TRBD1,TRBJ1-2,NA,TRBV28,15,TGTGCCAGTGAGTCAGATCCTCGACAGGGTGGCGGCTACACCTTC,CASESDPRQGGGYTF
TRBD1,TRBJ1-4,NA,TRBV28,15,TGTGCCAGCAGTTTCCAAGGGGGCTTGGTAGGAAAACTGTTTTTT,CASSFQGGLVGKLFF
TRBD2,TRBJ2-7,few,TRBV10-1,18,TGCGCCAGCAGCCACCACCCGGGCTACCGACTAGCGAGCTACGAGCAGTACTTC,CASSHHPGYRLASYEQYF
TRBD1,TRBJ1-5,few,TRBV28,14,TGTGCCAGCAACTTACAGGGGGCGCTTCAGCCCCAGCATTTT,CASNLQGALQPQHF
TRBD1,TRBJ1-5,NA,TRBV30,15,TGTGCCTGGAGCACAGGGGGCAATAGCAATCAGCCCCAGCATTTT,CAWSTGGNSNQPQHF
TRBD2,TRBJ2-1,NA,TRBV11-2,16,TGTGCCAGCAGCGCACAAACTAGCGGGGGTACGAATGAGCAGTTCTTC,CASSAQTSGGTNEQFF
TRBD1,TRBJ2-1,NA,TRBV19,14,TGTGCCAGTAGTCCGGGACAGGGTCGAAATGAGCAGTTCTTC,CASSPGQGRNEQFF